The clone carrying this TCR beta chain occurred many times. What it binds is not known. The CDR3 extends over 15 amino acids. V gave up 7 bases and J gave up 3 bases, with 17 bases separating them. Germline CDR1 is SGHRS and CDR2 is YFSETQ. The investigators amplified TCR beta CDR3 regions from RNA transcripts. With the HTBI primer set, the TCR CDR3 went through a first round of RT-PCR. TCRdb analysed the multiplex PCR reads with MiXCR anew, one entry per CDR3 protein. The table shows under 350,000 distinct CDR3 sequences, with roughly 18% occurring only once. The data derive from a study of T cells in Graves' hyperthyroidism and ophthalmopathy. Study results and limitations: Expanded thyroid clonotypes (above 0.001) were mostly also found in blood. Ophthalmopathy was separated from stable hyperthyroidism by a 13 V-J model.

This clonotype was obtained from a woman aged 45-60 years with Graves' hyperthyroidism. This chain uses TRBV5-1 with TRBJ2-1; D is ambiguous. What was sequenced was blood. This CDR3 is CASVSSPGSYNEQFF. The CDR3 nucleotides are TGCGCCAGCGTCTCTTCCCCAGGCAGCTACAATGAGCAGTTCTTC.